The 9 T cell receptor beta chains in this list originate from one sample, sequenced in a study of cytomegalovirus exposure and HLA in healthy donors. The PCR had 60 Vbeta and 13 Jbeta primers. TCRdb's table, derived via immunoSEQ multiplex PCR, lists solely in-frame clones and lacks some. Its clone listing holds around 63,000 clones. The sample was PBMCs. Receptors originate from a woman aged 30 to 39 in good health and CMV-seronegative.

On this clone: Other DNA variants within this sample encode the same CDR3. This chain joins TRBV2 and TRBJ2-4; D is perhaps TRBD1 (6 bases). The ends were cut back, 7 bases at V and 5 bases at J, with 15 bases in the middle. CDR3 length: 14 residues. Germline V lookup: CDR1 SNHLY, CDR2 FYNNEI. The CDR3 spells CASIGGPKQNIQYF. The CDR3 DNA sequence: TGTGCCAGCATAGGGGGACCCAAACAAAACATTCAGTACTTC.

The chain has TRBV4-2 and TRBJ1-2; D not certain. Trimming removed 0 bases from V and 4 bases from J, with 15 bases in between. CDR3 length: 16 residues. Germline V gene sequence: CDR1 LGHNA, CDR2 YNFKEQ. The CDR3 spells CASSQDKAGPPYGYTF. The CDR3 nucleotides read TGTGCCAGCAGCCAAGATAAGGCGGGCCCCCCCTATGGCTACACCTTC.

This chain uses TRBV5-1 with TRBJ1-6, with 7 bases lining up with TRBD1. The CDR3 covers 15 residues. V dropped 4 bases and J dropped 12; count of bases not matched to a gene: 13. Germline assignment: CDR1 SGHRS and CDR2 YFSETQ. This CDR3 reads CASSPPDRVGGPLHF. The CDR3 nucleotides are TGCGCCAGCAGCCCGCCCGACAGGGTGGGAGGACCCCTCCACTTT.

This sequence joins TRBV7-9 and TRBJ2-1; tentative D call: TRBD1 (5 bases). Germline V CDR1 and CDR2: SEHNR, FQNEAQ (reference sequence). The CDR3 length is 14 residues. V shed 0 bases and J shed 8 bases, with 11 bases lying between them. CDR3 nucleotide sequence: TGTGCCAGCAGCTTAGCTGCAGGGCGACATGAGCAGTTCTTC. This sequence encodes CASSLAAGRHEQFF. The variable domain in full, completed from reference TRBV7-9 and TRBJ2-1, reads DTGVSQNPRHKITKRGQNVTFRCDPISEHNRLYWYRQTLGQGPEFLTYFQNEAQLEKSRLLSDRFSAERPKGSFSTLEIQRTEQGDSAMYLCASSLAAGRHEQFFGPGTRLTVL.

The rearrangement links TRBV4-2 to TRBJ1-1, with a possible D match to TRBD1 (5 bases). Germline V gene sequence: CDR1 LGHNA, CDR2 YNFKEQ. This CDR3 is built from 13 residues. The V and J ends lost 0 bases and 8 bases respectively, with 10 bases between them. The CDR3 spells CASSQDVGGEAFF. The CDR3 DNA reads as TGTGCCAGCAGCCAAGATGTGGGGGGAGAAGCTTTCTTT.

The chain couples TRBV10-3 to TRBJ2-7, with TRBD2 matching over 9 bases. CDR3 size: 13 residues. Trimming at V came to 8 bases and at J to 2 bases, leaving 4 bases not matched to a gene. Looked up from germline, CDR1 is ENHRY and CDR2 is SYGVKD. CDR3 region: CAIEASGAYEQYF. CDR3 coding DNA: TGTGCCATCGAGGCTAGCGGGGCCTACGAGCAGTACTTC.

Concerning this clone itself: The germline gene is not matched at one end of the junction; a read error may be the cause. The gene calls are TRBV30 and TRBJ2-1, with a possible D match to TRBD1 (6 bases). The CDR3 sequence is 13 residues long. Germline V CDR1 and CDR2: GTSNPN, SVGIG (reference sequence). CDR3: CAWSVLRDNEPFF. CDR3 nucleotides: TGTGCCTGGAGTGTACTCCGGGACAATGAGCCGTTCTTC.

The rearrangement joins TRBV5-6 to TRBJ2-5; 8 bases agree with TRBD2. Germline trimming cut 5 bases from V and 5 bases from J; bases unmatched to any gene: 11. CDR3 length: 15 residues. Germline CDR1 is SGHDT and CDR2 is YYEEEE. The DNA for the CDR3 is TGTGCCAGCAGGTCTAACGGGGGGGCCTTCGAGACCCAGTACTTC. Protein: CASRSNGGAFETQYF.

The rearrangement links TRBV18 to TRBJ1-6, with D tentatively TRBD1 (5 bases). The germline CDR1 and CDR2 sequences are KGHSH and LQKENI. Trimming removed 5 bases at V and 1 base at J, with 18 bases between. The CDR3 totals 18 residues. CDR3 loop: CASSGTSLAGSYNSPLHF. The CDR3 DNA sequence: TGTGCCAGCTCAGGGACTTCTCTAGCGGGTTCCTATAATTCACCCCTCCACTTT.